This T cell receptor (beta chain) was observed in a study of blood T cell repertoires in COVID-19. Study in general: Samples of COVID-19 (acute and convalescent) were obtained from the United States, Italy and Spain. T cells, B-cell-depleted T cells, or PBMCs provided the cDNA or gDNA that served as material.

Per the germline V gene, CDR1 is GTSNPN and CDR2 is SVGIG (reference sequence). The CDR3 extends over 15 amino acids. The trim removed 2 bases at V and 5 bases at J, leaving 5 bases unmatched. Sequencing was performed with immunoSEQ multiplex PCR; in TCRdb, only in-frame clones are kept and a portion is missing. The data show roughly 140,000 clones, approximately 85% seen once. Sequencing was carried out using peripheral blood. The chain recombines TRBV30 with TRBJ2-1; 11 bases fit TRBD2. The TCR sequence derives from a woman aged 60-70 years with COVID-19, enrolled during active disease. CDR3 in DNA: TGTGCCTGGAGTAATCAGGGACTAGCGGACAATGAGCAGTTCTTC. Protein: CAWSNQGLADNEQFF.